The 28 T cell receptor beta chains presented below share a single source sample, sequenced in a study of Ad26.COV2.S vaccination and SARS-CoV-2 variants. Treatment specified: approximately 18 received Ad26.COV2.S at low or high dose, single or two shots; 5 received placebo; per-sample allocation not given. Sample collection was performed on day 63 after the first vaccine or placebo injection. Assay used: immunoSEQ multiplex PCR; TCRdb lists only in-frame clones, some missing. The sample holds about 350,000 clones, about 88% seen once. Source: peripheral blood, taken in a trial of Ad26.COV2.S vaccine versus placebo. Receptors were obtained from a person aged 18-60 years who received the Ad26.COV2.S COVID-19 vaccine or a placebo.

V is TRBV7-9 and J is TRBJ2-7; no clear D. This CDR3 region has 14 residues. Germline values: CDR1 SEHNR, CDR2 FQNEAQ (reference sequence). The V and J ends lost 0 bases and 2 bases respectively, with 8 bases between them. The CDR3 loop reads CASSLAGTPYEQYF. CDR3 bases: TGTGCCAGCAGCTTAGCCGGTACCCCCTACGAGCAGTACTTC.

V gene TRBV28 combines with J gene TRBJ2-5; D unclear. CDR3 length: 16 amino acids. V was trimmed by 2 bases and J by 7 bases, leaving 20 bases between them. Germline CDR1 MDHEN, CDR2 SYDVKM. This CDR3 is CASSLVGPSQKRTQYF. For the CDR3, the DNA is TGTGCCAGCAGTTTAGTCGGTCCATCCCAGAAAAGGACCCAGTACTTC.

This chain joins TRBV14 and TRBJ2-3, with D possibly being TRBD1 (6 bases). V gave up 4 bases and J gave up 8 bases, with 19 bases separating them. Germline V gene sequence: CDR1 SGHDN, CDR2 FVKESK. This CDR3 is built from 15 residues. The CDR3: CASSPEWGRVGTQYF. The CDR3 nucleotides are TGTGCCAGCAGCCCCGAGTGGGGGCGGGTGGGTACGCAGTATTTT.

This clone was found a few times. The chain is built from TRBV7-9 and TRBJ1-2; D might be TRBD1 (5 bases). V was shortened by 2 bases and J by 2 bases, with 12 bases between the two germline ends. The CDR3 consists of 15 residues. Germline assignment: CDR1 SEHNR and CDR2 FQNEAQ (reference sequence). Written as DNA, the CDR3 is TGTGCCAGCAGCTTAACAGGTCCAAGGAACTATGGCTACACCTTC. Its protein is CASSLTGPRNYGYTF. Based on the CDR3 plus reference TRBV7-9 and TRBJ1-2, the full variable domain is DTGVSQNPRHKITKRGQNVTFRCDPISEHNRLYWYRQTLGQGPEFLTYFQNEAQLEKSRLLSDRFSAERPKGSFSTLEIQRTEQGDSAMYLCASSLTGPRNYGYTFGSGTRLTVV.

The chain combines TRBV28 with TRBJ2-5; 9 bases match TRBD2. This CDR3 has 15 residues. CDR1 MDHEN and CDR2 SYDVKM come from the germline V gene. Trimming at V came to 3 bases and at J to 2 bases, leaving 4 bases not matched to a gene. CDR3 DNA sequence: TGTGCCAGCAGTTTCCCGACTAGCGGTCAAGAGACCCAGTACTTC. Its protein product is CASSFPTSGQETQYF.

This clone showed up just once. The chain uses TRBV18 and TRBJ1-3; D is undetermined. V was pared by 8 bases and J by 0 bases, with 11 bases between. Germline-derived CDR1 and CDR2 are KGHSH and LQKENI. The CDR3 loop spans 14 amino acids. The CDR3 DNA reads as TGTGCCAGCCTGAAACCGTCCTCTGGAAACACCATATATTTT. Amino acid sequence: CASLKPSSGNTIYF.

The count of this clone is one. The chain couples TRBV5-1 to TRBJ2-1, with D maybe TRBD1 (5 bases). V lost 0 bases to trimming and J lost 4 bases, with 20 bases between them. CDR3 length equals 18 residues. Germline lookup yields CDR1 SGHRS and CDR2 YFSETQ. The chain's CDR3 is CASSLDSVGAGRYNEQFF. Written as DNA, the CDR3 is TGCGCCAGCAGCTTGGACTCTGTAGGAGCAGGGCGGTACAATGAGCAGTTCTTC.

V is TRBV4-2 and J is TRBJ2-3; 7 bases are a match to TRBD2. Germline V lookup: CDR1 LGHNA, CDR2 YNFKEQ. Trimming removed 1 base from V and 0 bases from J; junction bases left unmatched: 1. The CDR3 covers 15 residues. The CDR3 nucleotides read TGTGCCAGCAGCCAAGCGGGAGGAAGCACAGATACGCAGTATTTT. Its protein product is CASSQAGGSTDTQYF.

This clone has a handful of counts. This chain joins TRBV6-1 and TRBJ1-1, with D unclear. This CDR3 is built from 13 residues. Germline loops: CDR1 MNHNS, CDR2 SASEGT. With 2 bases removed from V and 4 bases from J, the gap between germline ends came to 8 bases. CDR3 bases: TGTGCCAGCAGTGAAATCGTGGCCACTGAAGCTTTCTTT. Its protein is CASSEIVATEAFF.

The chain uses TRBV11-2 and TRBJ2-7, with D hard to call. This CDR3 has 16 residues. Germline V gene lookup returns CDR1 SGHAT and CDR2 FQNNGV. V lost 3 bases to trimming and J lost 2 bases, with 17 bases between them. This chain's CDR3 is CASSFPGYEETYEQYF. The CDR3 DNA is TGTGCCAGCAGCTTCCCTGGGTACGAGGAAACCTACGAGCAGTACTTC.

CDR3 amino acids: CASSLMVGGREDEKLFF. CDR3 DNA: TGTGCCAGCAGCTTGATGGTCGGTGGCAGGGAGGATGAAAAACTGTTTTTT. V and J are TRBV5-5 and TRBJ1-4; a possible D gene is TRBD1 (5 bases). Germline loops: CDR1 SGHKS, CDR2 YYEKEE (reference sequence). V lost 1 base, J lost 6 bases, and 19 bases lay in between. CDR3 size: 17 residues.

The chain combines TRBV29-1 with TRBJ1-1, with D perhaps TRBD1 (6 bases). Germline loops: CDR1 SQVTM, CDR2 ANQGSEA. Trimming shortened V by 4 bases and J by 4 bases, and 13 bases separated the two germline ends. The CDR3 has 13 residues. As DNA, the CDR3 is TGCAGCGTTGTGGGGGGACATCGCACTGAAGCTTTCTTT. As protein: CSVVGGHRTEAFF.

This sequence joins TRBV9 and TRBJ2-5; 9 bases are shared with TRBD1. CDR1 is SGDLS and CDR2 is YYNGEE in the germline V gene. Unmatched junction bases numbered 7, after V lost 0 bases and J lost 4 bases. This CDR3 spans 16 amino acids. The CDR3 loop is CASSVDGDRVTETQYF. DNA of the CDR3: TGTGCCAGCAGCGTAGACGGGGACAGGGTGACAGAGACCCAGTACTTC.

This chain links TRBV25-1 with TRBJ1-2; 8 bases are shared with TRBD1. CDR1 and CDR2 (germline): MGHDK, SYGVNS. This CDR3 has 15 amino acids. Trimming removed 3 bases from V and 6 bases from J; junction bases left unmatched: 9. CDR3 in amino acids: CASSEPGTGGNGYTF. The CDR3 coding sequence is TGTGCCAGCAGTGAGCCCGGGACAGGAGGTAATGGCTACACCTTC.

This clone has just one count. The rearrangement uses TRBV7-6 and TRBJ2-3; TRBD1 matches at 9 bases. The CDR3 consists of 14 residues. Germline loops: CDR1 SGHVS, CDR2 FNYEAQ. The ends lost 4 bases at V and 2 bases at J; junction bases unmatched: 1. The CDR3 here is CASSWTGDTDTQYF. The CDR3 nucleotides read TGTGCCAGCAGCTGGACAGGGGACACAGATACGCAGTATTTT. Combining the CDR3 with reference TRBV7-6 and TRBJ2-3 gives the whole variable domain GAGVSQSPRYKVTKRGQDVALRCDPISGHVSLYWYRQALGQGPEFLTYFNYEAQQDKSGLPNDRFSAERPEGSISTLTIQRTEQRDSAMYRCASSWTGDTDTQYFGPGTRLTVL.

V usage is TRBV7-3 and J usage is TRBJ2-7; TRBD2 agrees at 9 bases. Germline V CDR1 and CDR2: SGHTA, FQGTGA. CDR3 length: 15 amino acids. V shed 2 bases and J 3 bases; nucleotides not matched to a gene: 5. Here the CDR3 reads CASSLQAGGFYEQYF. For the CDR3, the DNA is TGTGCCAGCAGCTTACAGGCGGGAGGGTTCTACGAGCAGTACTTC.

This chain uses TRBV30 with TRBJ1-2; D unclear. Germline V gives CDR1 GTSNPN, CDR2 SVGIG (reference sequence). The V and J ends lost 0 bases and 8 bases respectively, with 13 bases between them. The CDR3 contains 13 residues. CDR3 sequence (DNA): TGTGCCTGGAGTGTACAAGGGTTCCGGGGCTACACCTTC. Protein product: CAWSVQGFRGYTF.

The V gene is TRBV25-1, the J gene TRBJ1-1; no reliable D call. V was pared by 6 bases and J by 1 base, with 21 bases between. The CDR3 spans 17 residues. CDR1 and CDR2 (germline): MGHDK, SYGVNS. In nucleotides, the CDR3 is TGTGCCAGCAGGTTGGCCCGACGGTCTTATTGGAACACTGAAGCTTTCTTT. Protein: CASRLARRSYWNTEAFF.

The chain joins TRBV30 to TRBJ2-3; D is ambiguous. The CDR3 extends over 14 amino acids. Germline CDR1 reads GTSNPN; CDR2 reads SVGIG (reference sequence). Between the trimmed V and J ends, which lost 3 bases and 0 bases, there was a span of 10 bases. The CDR3 nucleotides read TGTGCCTGGAGGGGCAGGTCCAGCACAGATACGCAGTATTTT. It is translated as CAWRGRSSTDTQYF.

The rearrangement links TRBV5-1 to TRBJ1-2; no definite D call. The V end lost 4 bases, the J end lost 0 bases, and 16 bases lay between the germline ends. CDR1 and CDR2 (germline): SGHRS, YFSETQ. This CDR3 spans 16 amino acids. The CDR3 loop is CASSLVGGNANYGYTF. As DNA, the CDR3 is TGCGCCAGCAGCCTGGTTGGAGGGAACGCTAACTATGGCTACACCTTC.

The chain is built from TRBV11-2 and TRBJ1-2, with 8 bases lining up with TRBD1. CDR3 size: 16 residues. J gave up 0 bases and V 4 bases, and 7 bases lay outside the gene matches. In germline, CDR1 is SGHAT, CDR2 FQNNGV. The CDR3 here is CASSSGDRGTNYGYTF. The CDR3 DNA reads TGTGCCAGCAGCTCGGGAGACAGGGGAACTAACTATGGCTACACCTTC. The whole variable domain, filled in from reference TRBV11-2 and TRBJ1-2, reads EAGVAQSPRYKIIEKRQSVAFWCNPISGHATLYWYQQILGQGPKLLIQFQNNGVVDDSQLPKDRFSAERLKGVDSTLKIQPAKLEDSAVYLCASSSGDRGTNYGYTFGSGTRLTVV.

This clone showed up just a few times. The chain joins TRBV30 to TRBJ1-1, with D tentatively TRBD1 (6 bases). CDR3 length equals 15 residues. Germline CDR1 is GTSNPN and CDR2 is SVGIG (reference sequence). V dropped 7 bases and J dropped 5 bases, with 23 bases sitting between them. The CDR3 coding sequence is TGTGCCTCCGGCGATTGGGGGGGCGGGAGGACTGAAGCTTTCTTT. Residues: CASGDWGGGRTEAFF.

The CDR3 reads CASLDRGKNEQFF. CDR3 in DNA: TGTGCCAGCCTGGACAGGGGGAAAAATGAGCAGTTCTTC. The chain uses TRBV28 and TRBJ2-1; 10 nucleotides align to TRBD1. V was clipped by 8 bases and J by 7 bases; unmatched bases: 5. The germline gives CDR1 MDHEN, CDR2 SYDVKM. CDR3 size: 13 residues.

This chain uses TRBV18 with TRBJ2-7, with TRBD1 matching 7 bases. The germline V gene encodes CDR1 KGHSH and CDR2 LQKENI. V lost 3 bases, J lost 2 bases, and 4 bases stayed unmatched. The CDR3 totals 14 residues. CDR3 amino acids: CASSPDRLTYEQYF. CDR3 sequence (DNA): TGTGCCAGCTCACCGGACAGGCTCACCTACGAGCAGTACTTC. Looking up the rest from reference TRBV18 and TRBJ2-7 gives the full variable domain: NAGVMQNPRHLVRRRGQEARLRCSPMKGHSHVYWYRQLPEEGLKFMVYLQKENIIDESGMPKERFSAEFPKEGPSILRIQQVVRGDSAAYFCASSPDRLTYEQYFGPGTRLTVT.

Here the CDR3 DNA reads TGTGCCAGCAGCCTCCGGACTAGCGGGGGAGGAGAGACCCAGTACTTC. Translating gives CASSLRTSGGGETQYF. V is TRBV11-3 and J is TRBJ2-5, with 13 bases fitting TRBD2. The ends lost 5 bases at V and 4 bases at J; junction bases unmatched: 7. Germline CDR1 is SGHNT and CDR2 is YENEEA. The CDR3 runs to 16 residues.

The chain couples TRBV19 to TRBJ1-3; 7 bases match TRBD1. Germline V gene lookup returns CDR1 LNHDA and CDR2 SQIVND (reference sequence). V gave up 2 bases and J gave up 0 bases; unmatched junction bases: 13. The CDR3 contains 19 residues. CDR3 region: CASSIQGVLSADSGNTIYF. The CDR3 nucleotides are TGTGCCAGTAGTATACAGGGGGTTCTCTCGGCGGACTCTGGAAACACCATATATTTT. Drawing the rest from reference TRBV19 and TRBJ1-3, the complete variable domain is DGGITQSPKYLFRKEGQNVTLSCEQNLNHDAMYWYRQDPGQGLRLIYYSQIVNDFQKGDIAEGYSVSREKKESFPLTVTSAQKNPTAFYLCASSIQGVLSADSGNTIYFGEGSWLTVV.

This clone was counted a few times. V usage is TRBV28 and J usage is TRBJ2-3; a weak D match, TRBD2 (6 bases). V shed 3 bases and J shed 4 bases, with 20 bases lying between them. Germline V gene sequence: CDR1 MDHEN, CDR2 SYDVKM. The CDR3 is 17 residues long. CDR3 sequence reads: CASSFHSIAGSPDTQYF. CDR3 nucleotides: TGTGCCAGCAGTTTTCATTCGATCGCGGGAAGTCCAGATACGCAGTATTTT.

The chain couples TRBV6-2 or TRBV6-3 to TRBJ2-3; the D gene could be TRBD1 or TRBD2 (6 bases each). This CDR3 region has 16 residues. Trimming cost V 0 bases and J 4 bases, with 14 bases left between them. Germline values: CDR1 MNHEY, CDR2 SVGEGT. The CDR3, as DNA: TGTGCCAGCAGTTACTCGGGGGGCGCCTCCGCAGATACGCAGTATTTT. Encoded protein: CASSYSGGASADTQYF.